These 28 T cell receptor beta chains originate from one sample sequenced in a study of T cell changes during pregnancy in multiple sclerosis. The method was immunoSEQ multiplex PCR; TCRdb's version includes in-frame clones alone and lacks a portion of them. The profile covers about 65,000 clones, with 85% to 95% appearing a single time and approximately 3% taken by the ten largest. Sequencing used CD8+ T cells from peripheral blood mononuclear cells, obtained in the third trimester of pregnancy. Source of these receptors: a female donor in good health, enrolled as a control in a pregnancy study.

This clone has just one count. V is TRBV7-2 and J is TRBJ1-2, with D possibly being TRBD1 (6 bases). The CDR3 spans 15 residues. Trimming pared 5 bases from V and 5 bases from J, leaving 18 bases between. Per the germline V gene, CDR1 is SGHTA and CDR2 is FQGNSA. This chain's CDR3 is CASSPSDSTIYGYTF. CDR3 DNA: TGTGCCAGCAGCCCCTCGGACAGTACAATTTATGGCTACACCTTC.

This chain links TRBV4-1 with TRBJ2-7; TRBD2 might be the D (6 bases). In germline, CDR1 is MGHRA, CDR2 YSYEKL. V lost 4 bases, J lost 4 bases, and 17 bases lay in between. The CDR3 runs 15 residues. The CDR3 loop is CASSPRISGNYEQYF. CDR3 DNA: TGCGCCAGCAGCCCCCGGATTAGCGGAAATTACGAGCAGTACTTC.

The J gene is TRBJ2-2, the V gene TRBV25-1, with D maybe TRBD2 (6 bases). The V gene lost 4 bases and the J gene lost 0 bases, with 18 bases spanning the gap. Germline V gene data show CDR1 as MGHDK and CDR2 as SYGVNS. There are 18 residues in the CDR3. The CDR3, as DNA: TGTGCCAGCAGTGCCACGGGACTCTCGATCGCGAACACCGGGGAGCTGTTTTTT. Residues: CASSATGLSIANTGELFF.

The chain employs TRBV7-2 and TRBJ2-7; no definite D call. Germline loops: CDR1 SGHTA, CDR2 FQGNSA. V lost 1 base, J lost 2 bases, and 9 bases lay in between. The CDR3 consists of 14 residues. The CDR3 region has the DNA TGTGCCAGCAGCTTAGTCGACGACACCTACGAGCAGTACTTC. Amino acids: CASSLVDDTYEQYF.

The V gene is TRBV7-2, the J gene TRBJ2-5, with TRBD2 matching 9 bases. V lost 8 bases, J lost 0 bases, and 7 bases stayed unmatched. This CDR3 spans 15 amino acids. CDR1 and CDR2 (germline): SGHTA, FQGNSA. CDR3 sequence (DNA): TGTGCCAGCTTAGATGCGGGGGGGTACCAAGAGACCCAGTACTTC. Residues: CASLDAGGYQETQYF.

In its sample, this clone was seen once. V and J are TRBV6-4 and TRBJ1-1; TRBD1 might be the D (6 bases). The CDR3 sequence is 14 residues long. The germline V and J ends were trimmed by 6 bases and 0 bases, with 11 bases remaining between them. In germline, CDR1 is MRHNA, CDR2 SNTAGT. This chain's CDR3 is CASRTGSMNTEAFF. In DNA, the CDR3 is TGTGCCAGCAGGACAGGTAGCATGAACACTGAAGCTTTCTTT.

V is TRBV20-1 and J is TRBJ1-1, with no clear D. The CDR3 has 10 residues. The V and J ends lost 6 bases and 6 bases respectively, with 8 bases between them. Germline assignment: CDR1 DFQATT and CDR2 SNEGSKA (reference sequence). CDR3 nucleotide sequence: TGCAGTGCCCAAAGCCCTGAAGCTTTCTTT. Amino acids: CSAQSPEAFF.

The chain recombines TRBV30 with TRBJ1-2; the D gene is possibly TRBD1 (6 bases). In germline, CDR1 is GTSNPN, CDR2 SVGIG (reference sequence). V was shortened by 3 bases and J by 4 bases, with 18 bases between the two germline ends. This CDR3 has 15 amino acids. The CDR3 DNA reads TGTGCCTGGAGACCGGCGGGGGGCGGGATCTATGGCTACACCTTC. This translates into CAWRPAGGGIYGYTF.

This chain uses TRBV27 with TRBJ1-6; D call uncertain. Germline values: CDR1 MNHEY, CDR2 SMNVEV (reference sequence). Trimming cost V 5 bases and J 9 bases, with 17 bases left between them. The CDR3 consists of 15 residues. CDR3 in amino acids: CASSPSGPLGSPLHF. The CDR3 DNA reads TGTGCCAGCAGTCCTAGCGGACCATTAGGTTCACCCCTCCACTTT.

The V and J genes are TRBV7-2 and TRBJ1-1; no definite D call. V was cut by 1 base and J by 5 bases, with 8 bases left in between. CDR1 SGHTA and CDR2 FQGNSA come from the germline V gene. This CDR3 has 13 amino acids. CDR3 bases: TGTGCCAGCAGCTTAGAGAGGCAAACTGAAGCTTTCTTT. This translates into CASSLERQTEAFF.

The chain couples TRBV7-8 to TRBJ1-2; 12 positions match TRBD1. J gave up 7 bases and V 1 base, and 10 bases lay outside the gene matches. The CDR3 is 17 residues long. Germline V gene sequence: CDR1 SGHVS, CDR2 FQNEAQ. For the CDR3, the DNA is TGTGCCAGCAGCTTAGTTCGTCGTGGGACAGGGGGCTTTGGCTACACCTTC. Its protein product is CASSLVRRGTGGFGYTF.

The chain combines TRBV4-3 with TRBJ1-1; D may be TRBD1 (5 bases). Trimming cost V 4 bases and J 4 bases, with 13 bases left between them. The CDR3 totals 14 residues. Germline loops: CDR1 LGHNA, CDR2 YSLEER. DNA of the CDR3: TGCGCCAGCAGCCGGTATGGGGGGAGCACTGAAGCTTTCTTT. Translating it yields CASSRYGGSTEAFF.

CDR3 sequence reads: CASSLDGSNYGYTF. DNA of the CDR3: TGTGCCAGCAGCTTAGACGGGTCTAACTATGGCTACACCTTC. The V call is TRBV7-9, the J call TRBJ1-2; D unclear. The CDR3 has 14 residues. The V gene's germline CDR1 is SEHNR and CDR2 FQNEAQ (reference sequence). V gave up 1 base and J gave up 0 bases, with 6 bases separating them.

This clone is a singleton in its sample. This rearrangement joins TRBV6-1 to TRBJ2-1; D might be TRBD2 (5 bases). Germline V gene data show CDR1 as MNHNS and CDR2 as SASEGT. The CDR3 runs 14 residues. Trimming left V 1 base short and J 9 bases short, with 13 bases between. DNA of the CDR3: TGTGCCAGCAGTGAAGATGGGAGCCTCTCTGAGCAGTTCTTC. Residues: CASSEDGSLSEQFF.

The chain joins TRBV11-1 to TRBJ1-2; D ambiguous. The germline V gene has CDR1 SGHAT and CDR2 FQDESV (reference sequence). The CDR3 spans 13 residues. V lost 5 bases to trimming and J lost 4 bases, with 11 bases between them. As DNA, the CDR3 is TGTGCCAGCAGCGCGCGGAACCTCTATGGCTACACCTTC. Protein sequence: CASSARNLYGYTF.

The V call is TRBV9, the J call TRBJ1-5; 8 bases align to TRBD1. The CDR3 is 17 amino acids. The germline gives CDR1 SGDLS, CDR2 YYNGEE. The V and J ends lost 3 bases and 0 bases, in that order; junction bases with no gene match: 8. CDR3: CASSAGTGLDSNQPQHF. The CDR3 DNA reads as TGTGCCAGCAGCGCCGGGACAGGTCTCGATAGCAATCAGCCCCAGCATTTT.

CDR3 region: CASSPGQGALHEQYF. In nucleotides, the CDR3 is TGTGCCAGCAGCCCGGGACAGGGGGCGTTGCACGAGCAGTACTTC. The genes are TRBV7-3 and TRBJ2-7, with TRBD1 matching 12 bases. In germline, CDR1 is SGHTA, CDR2 FQGTGA. V was pared by 5 bases and J by 5 bases, with 7 bases of the junction left unmatched. The CDR3 has 15 residues.

The gene calls are TRBV19 and TRBJ1-1; no firm D call. There are 13 residues in the CDR3. Germline V gene lookup returns CDR1 LNHDA and CDR2 SQIVND (reference sequence). Trimming took off 6 bases at V and 4 bases at J, with 12 bases between the two ends. The CDR3 here is CASSPAPGTEAFF. As DNA, the CDR3 is TGTGCCAGTAGCCCAGCCCCGGGCACTGAAGCTTTCTTT.

The chain uses TRBV27 and TRBJ1-2, with 9 bases lining up with TRBD1. Unmatched junction bases numbered 5, after V lost 3 bases and J lost 3 bases. The CDR3 contains 15 residues. The V gene's germline CDR1 is MNHEY and CDR2 SMNVEV (reference sequence). CDR3 nucleotide sequence: TGTGCCAGCAGTTTCGGGACAGGGCTCGACTATGGCTACACCTTC. It yields the protein CASSFGTGLDYGYTF.

The rearrangement joins TRBV6-5 to TRBJ2-7; 8 bases line up with TRBD1. The CDR3 contains 12 residues. V shed 10 bases, J shed 3 bases, and the junction held 5 bases outside the gene matches. The germline V gene has CDR1 MNHEY and CDR2 SVGAGI. CDR3 region: CATGTGRYEQYF. The DNA for the CDR3 is TGTGCCACCGGGACAGGACGCTACGAGCAGTACTTC.

V usage is TRBV7-9 and J usage is TRBJ2-5; 9 positions agree with TRBD1. The CDR3 loop spans 17 amino acids. Trimming took 3 bases from V and 4 from J; bases not matched to a gene: 12. Per germline, CDR1 SEHNR and CDR2 FQNEAQ (reference sequence). The CDR3 loop reads CASSFIQGAIVVETQYF. CDR3 DNA sequence: TGTGCCAGCAGCTTTATACAGGGGGCGATCGTTGTAGAGACCCAGTACTTC.

The chain uses TRBV19 and TRBJ1-5; perhaps TRBD1 as D (6 bases). The CDR3 is 16 amino acids. Germline CDR1 and CDR2: LNHDA and SQIVND (reference sequence). Between the trimmed V and J ends, which lost 6 bases and 0 bases, there was a span of 15 bases. The CDR3: CASSIHTGYSNQPQHF. The CDR3 nucleotides are TGTGCCAGTAGCATTCATACAGGGTATAGCAATCAGCCCCAGCATTTT.

V is TRBV7-2 and J is TRBJ2-7; D is perhaps TRBD1 (5 bases). CDR1 and CDR2 from the germline V gene are SGHTA and FQGNSA. V lost 2 bases and J lost 1, with 15 bases in between. This CDR3 contains 16 residues. The CDR3 is CASSLNVGARSYEQYF. The CDR3, as DNA: TGTGCCAGCAGCTTAAACGTAGGGGCGAGGTCCTACGAGCAGTACTTC.

This clone has only one observation. The chain employs TRBV2 and TRBJ1-2, with 9 bases aligning to TRBD1. V was clipped by 8 bases and J by 5 bases; unmatched bases: 12. This CDR3 spans 15 amino acids. CDR1 is SNHLY, CDR2 FYNNEI, per germline. CDR3 DNA: TGTGCCAGCCTCCTGTCACAGGGGGCTATTTATGGCTACACCTTC. Its protein product is CASLLSQGAIYGYTF. Full variable domain (rest looked up from reference TRBV2 and TRBJ1-2): EPEVTQTPSHQVTQMGQEVILRCVPISNHLYFYWYRQILGQKVEFLVSFYNNEISEKSEIFDDQFSVERPDGSNFTLKIRSTKLEDSAMYFCASLLSQGAIYGYTFGSGTRLTVV.

This clone was seen once. The J gene is TRBJ1-5, the V gene TRBV11-2, with TRBD1 identical over 8 bases. V lost 3 bases and J lost 4; bases outside the gene matches: 2. CDR1 and CDR2 (germline): SGHAT, FQNNGV. CDR3 size: 14 residues. The CDR3 loop reads CASSFGTGNQPQHF. CDR3 nucleotides: TGTGCCAGCAGCTTTGGGACAGGAAATCAGCCCCAGCATTTT.

The V and J genes are TRBV20-1 and TRBJ1-1; D not resolved. CDR3 length: 10 residues. V was clipped by 6 bases and J by 1 base, with 3 bases between them. Germline V lookup: CDR1 DFQATT, CDR2 SNEGSKA (reference sequence). Written as DNA, the CDR3 is TGCAGTGCCAGGAACACTGAAGCTTTCTTT. Protein sequence: CSARNTEAFF.

V is TRBV4-3 and J is TRBJ2-1; TRBD1 might be the D (6 bases). Trimming stripped 1 base from V and 7 bases from J, with 17 bases between. This CDR3 region has 16 residues. Germline V CDR1 and CDR2: LGHNA, YSLEER. Here the CDR3 DNA reads TGCGCCAGCAGCCAAGGTGCAGGGGATTTTAAGAATGAGCAGTTCTTC. Its protein product is CASSQGAGDFKNEQFF.

This clone showed up just once. The V and J genes are TRBV2 and TRBJ1-2; D is unresolved. Germline V gene sequence: CDR1 SNHLY, CDR2 FYNNEI. Trimming left V 3 bases short and J 2 bases short, with 10 bases between. The CDR3 extends over 14 amino acids. CDR3 in amino acids: CASSERRENYGYTF. Here the CDR3 DNA reads TGTGCCAGCAGTGAGCGGCGGGAAAACTATGGCTACACCTTC.